This T cell receptor beta chain was documented in a study of blood T cell repertoires in COVID-19. The CDR3 covers 15 residues. CDR1 and CDR2 from the germline V gene are MGHDK and SYGVNS. Trimming took 6 bases from V and 1 from J; bases not matched to a gene: 4. Sequenced by immunoSEQ multiplex PCR; TCRdb stores in-frame clones only, minus some. In the table there are fewer than 150,000 clones, approximately 88% of which are singletons. The clonotype was recovered from a human donor in a cohort sampled during active COVID-19. V and J are TRBV25-1 and TRBJ2-5, with TRBD1 matching over 11 bases. Sequencing input: peripheral blood. DNA for the CDR3: TGTGCCAGCAGGGGGACAGGGGGTCCCCAAGAGACCCAGTACTTC. This codes for CASRGTGGPQETQYF.